This T cell receptor beta chain appears in the sequencing data of a study of shared T cell receptors in the human thymus (dated by TCRdb to 2020 to 2023). Broadly, across the study: The study examined how the human thymus generates shared, self-reactive T-cell receptor alpha chains.

The library was generated by the immunoSEQ multiplex PCR assay. In TCRdb, the immuneACCESS table is reduced to in-frame sequences with V and J assigned. These tables do not hold every clone; where another copy was compared, an unresolved V gene accounts for under half, and the others remain unexplained. For this sample there are 500,000 to 550,000 clones; 75% to 80% appear just once. The biggest ten clones account for about 0.014% of the sample. A note on this clone: Its antigen target is currently unknown. No much larger clonotype is one base removed from it; base qualities were not supplied.

Relative to germline, V is 2 bases shorter and J is 8 bases shorter, with 12 bases between their ends. From the cysteine up to the phenylalanine, the CDR3 has a length of 13 residues. The DNA shown is the 39-base CDR3, in frame from base 1. Based on the germline V gene, the CDR1 and CDR2 sequences are MNHEY and SVGAGI. This same sample was also taken into another study, of human thymus T cells. The second study reports: Immunologically healthy infants undergoing open corrective cardiac surgery for congenital heart defects in Finland were used as donors. Thymus tissue was collected as surgical resects that were removed during corrective cardiac surgery. Both the thymic and the peripheral blood repertoires appeared to show biased V and J gene segment usage. According to the related research, thymic TCR repertoires were highly overlapping among unrelated individuals. The study characterized TCR alpha and beta repertoires from eight infant thymus samples and a few related peripheral blood samples. The infant donors were about 6 to 244 days old, and the cohort included five or six males and a couple of females. Thymocytes were released mechanically from tissue and stored at -70 °C as pellets of roughly 9.5-32 million cells. Genomic DNA was extracted from frozen cell pellets with a QIAsymphony instrument. The immunoSEQ multiplex PCR assay was used to amplify the TCRB and TCRAD loci from a standardized amount of quality-controlled genomic DNA. The amplicons covered the V(D)J region and were long enough to include the CDR3 and to identify the V and J genes. The amplicons were sequenced on an Illumina platform via the commercial immunoSEQ service. Primer bias and sequencing errors were corrected as previously described, and TCRAD and TCRB definitions were based on the IMGT database. immunoSEQ Analyzer 3.0 and VDJTools were used for repertoire analysis, which covered basic statistics, V/J segment usage, diversity estimates, rarefaction and pairwise overlap. To estimate diversity, the Chao1, ChaoE, Efron-Thisted, Shannon and inverse Simpson indices were applied, and diversity was also estimated on datasets down-sampled to the smallest sample. Repertoire overlap was determined by strict matching of CDR3 nucleotide sequence, V gene and J gene, and Jaccard-based multidimensional scaling clustering was applied. On average, thymus samples gave roughly 740,000 unique TCRB clonotypes, whereas blood samples gave approximately 84,000.

The sequence came from a boy under three years old with a congenital heart defect. Donor details come from another sample of the same person, matched by shared clones. The rearrangement combines TRBV6-5 with TRBJ1-2; the D gene identity is not certain. Sequencing was carried out using thymocytes. The DNA sequence is TGTGCCAGCAGTTACCGTCGGGGAGGAGGCTACACCTTC. It is translated as CASSYRRGGGYTF.